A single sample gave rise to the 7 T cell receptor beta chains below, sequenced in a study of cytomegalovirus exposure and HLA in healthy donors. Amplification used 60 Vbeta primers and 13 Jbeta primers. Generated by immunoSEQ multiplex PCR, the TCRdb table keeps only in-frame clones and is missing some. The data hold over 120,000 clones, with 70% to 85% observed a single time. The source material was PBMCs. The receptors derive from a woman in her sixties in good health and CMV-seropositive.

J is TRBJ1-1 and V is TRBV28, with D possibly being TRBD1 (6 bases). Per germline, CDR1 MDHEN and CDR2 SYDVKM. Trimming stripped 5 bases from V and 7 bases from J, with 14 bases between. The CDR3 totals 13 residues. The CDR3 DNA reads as TGTGCCAGCAGTGCCGGAGGACAGCTTGAAGCTTTCTTT. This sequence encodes CASSAGGQLEAFF.

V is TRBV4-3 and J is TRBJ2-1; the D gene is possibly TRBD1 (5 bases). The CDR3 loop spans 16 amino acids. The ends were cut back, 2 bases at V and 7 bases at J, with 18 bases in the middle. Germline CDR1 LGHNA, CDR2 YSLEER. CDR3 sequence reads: CASSQSLGATENEQFF. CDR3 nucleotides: TGCGCCAGCAGCCAATCCCTAGGGGCGACAGAGAATGAGCAGTTCTTC.

CDR3 region: CASSRLAGAYNEQFF. As DNA, the CDR3 is TGTGCCAGCAGCCGTCTAGCGGGAGCGTACAATGAGCAGTTCTTC. The chain recombines TRBV14 with TRBJ2-1; 10 nucleotides align to TRBD2. This CDR3 is 15 amino acids long. The trim removed 4 bases at V and 4 bases at J, leaving 4 bases unmatched. Looked up from germline, CDR1 is SGHDN and CDR2 is FVKESK. Complete variable domain (other parts from reference TRBV14 and TRBJ2-1): EAGVTQFPSHSVIEKGQTVTLRCDPISGHDNLYWYRRVMGKEIKFLLHFVKESKQDESGMPNNRFLAERTGGTYSTLKVQPAELEDSGVYFCASSRLAGAYNEQFFGPGTRLTVL.

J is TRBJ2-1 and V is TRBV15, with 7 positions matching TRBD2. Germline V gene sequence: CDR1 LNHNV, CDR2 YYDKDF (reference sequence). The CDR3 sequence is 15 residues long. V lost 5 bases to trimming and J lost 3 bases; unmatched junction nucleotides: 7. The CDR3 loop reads CATSPRGDLYNEQFF. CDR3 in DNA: TGTGCCACCAGCCCCCGGGGGGACCTCTACAATGAGCAGTTCTTC.

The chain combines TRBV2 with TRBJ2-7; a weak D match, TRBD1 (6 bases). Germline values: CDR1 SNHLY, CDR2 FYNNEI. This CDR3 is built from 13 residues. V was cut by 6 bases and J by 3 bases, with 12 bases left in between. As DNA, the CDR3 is TGTGCCAGCAGCCTCGACAGGAGCTACGAGCAGTACTTC. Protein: CASSLDRSYEQYF.

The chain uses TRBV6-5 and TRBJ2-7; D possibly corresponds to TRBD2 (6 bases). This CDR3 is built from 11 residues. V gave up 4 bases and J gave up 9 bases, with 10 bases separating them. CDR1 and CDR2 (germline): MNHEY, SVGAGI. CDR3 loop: CASSSAGGQYF. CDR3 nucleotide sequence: TGTGCCAGCAGTTCCGCCGGGGGGCAGTACTTC.

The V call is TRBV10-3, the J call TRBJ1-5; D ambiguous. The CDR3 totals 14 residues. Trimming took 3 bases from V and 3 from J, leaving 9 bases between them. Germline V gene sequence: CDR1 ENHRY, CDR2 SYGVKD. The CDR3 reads CAISDGPDNQPQHF. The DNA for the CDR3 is TGTGCCATCAGTGATGGGCCGGACAATCAGCCCCAGCATTTT.